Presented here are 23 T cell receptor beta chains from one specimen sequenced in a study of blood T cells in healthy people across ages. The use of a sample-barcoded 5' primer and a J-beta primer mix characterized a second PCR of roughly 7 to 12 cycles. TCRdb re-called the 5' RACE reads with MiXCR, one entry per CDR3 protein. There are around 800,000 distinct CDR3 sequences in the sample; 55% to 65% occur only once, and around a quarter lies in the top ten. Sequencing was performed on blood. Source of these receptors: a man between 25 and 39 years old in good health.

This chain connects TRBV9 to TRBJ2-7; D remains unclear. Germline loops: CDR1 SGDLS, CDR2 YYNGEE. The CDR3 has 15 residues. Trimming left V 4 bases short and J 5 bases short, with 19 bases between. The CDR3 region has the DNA TGTGCCAGCAGCAAAGCCTTTAGCCTAAGGGACGAGCAGTACTTC. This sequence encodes CASSKAFSLRDEQYF.

The CDR3 DNA is TGTGCCAGCATCCGTTGGGGCAGCTCCTACAATGAGCAGTTCTTC. The encoded protein is CASIRWGSSYNEQFF. The chain recombines TRBV6-2 or TRBV6-3 with TRBJ2-1, with D maybe TRBD1 (5 bases). The CDR3 is 15 residues long. V lost 7 bases, J lost 0 bases, and 13 bases lay in between. The germline CDR1 and CDR2 sequences are MNHEY and SVGEGT.

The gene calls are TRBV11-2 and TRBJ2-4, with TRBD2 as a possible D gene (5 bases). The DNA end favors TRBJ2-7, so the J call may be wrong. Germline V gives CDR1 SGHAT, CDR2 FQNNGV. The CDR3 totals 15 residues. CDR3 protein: CASSAGLKGYDEQYF. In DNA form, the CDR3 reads TGTGCCAGCAGCGCCGGACTCAAGGGATATGACGAGCAGTACTTC.

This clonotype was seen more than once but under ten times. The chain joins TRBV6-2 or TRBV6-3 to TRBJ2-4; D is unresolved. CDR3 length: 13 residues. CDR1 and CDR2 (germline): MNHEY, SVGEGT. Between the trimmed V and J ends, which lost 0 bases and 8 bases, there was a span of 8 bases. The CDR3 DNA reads TGTGCCAGCAGTTACTCCGACTCATACATTCAGTACTTC. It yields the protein CASSYSDSYIQYF.

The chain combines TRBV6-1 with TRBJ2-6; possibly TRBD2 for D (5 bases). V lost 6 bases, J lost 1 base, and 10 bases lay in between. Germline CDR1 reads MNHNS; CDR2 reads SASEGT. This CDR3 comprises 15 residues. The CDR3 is CASSPGLSGANVLTF. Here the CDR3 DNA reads TGTGCCAGCAGCCCCGGACTTTCTGGGGCCAACGTCCTGACTTTC.

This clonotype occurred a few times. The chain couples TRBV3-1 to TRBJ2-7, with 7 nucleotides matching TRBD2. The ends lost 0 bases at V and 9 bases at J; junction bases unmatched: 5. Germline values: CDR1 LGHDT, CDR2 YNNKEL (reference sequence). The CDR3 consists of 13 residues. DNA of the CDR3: TGTGCCAGCAGCCAAGATCTAGGGAGGGGGCAGTACTTC. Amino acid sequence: CASSQDLGRGQYF.

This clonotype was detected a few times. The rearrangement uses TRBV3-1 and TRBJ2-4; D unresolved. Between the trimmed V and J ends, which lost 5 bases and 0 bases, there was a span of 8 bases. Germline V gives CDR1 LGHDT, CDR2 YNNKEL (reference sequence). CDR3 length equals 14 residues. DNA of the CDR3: TGTGCCAGCAGCGCCGGTACAGCCAAAAACATTCAGTACTTC. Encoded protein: CASSAGTAKNIQYF.

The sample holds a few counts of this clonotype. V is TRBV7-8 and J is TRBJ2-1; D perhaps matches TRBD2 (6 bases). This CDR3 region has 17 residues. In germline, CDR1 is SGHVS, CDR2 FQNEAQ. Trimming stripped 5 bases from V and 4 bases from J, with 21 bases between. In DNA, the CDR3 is TGTGCCAGCAGCCCGCGCCGGGGCCCCGGAGGGTACAATGAGCAGTTCTTC. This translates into CASSPRRGPGGYNEQFF.

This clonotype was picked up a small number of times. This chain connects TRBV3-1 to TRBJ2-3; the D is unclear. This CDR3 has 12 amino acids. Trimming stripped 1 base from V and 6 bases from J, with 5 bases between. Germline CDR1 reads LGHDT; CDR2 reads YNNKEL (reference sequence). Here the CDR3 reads CASSQVEDTQYF. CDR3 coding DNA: TGTGCCAGCAGCCAAGTGGAGGATACGCAGTATTTT.

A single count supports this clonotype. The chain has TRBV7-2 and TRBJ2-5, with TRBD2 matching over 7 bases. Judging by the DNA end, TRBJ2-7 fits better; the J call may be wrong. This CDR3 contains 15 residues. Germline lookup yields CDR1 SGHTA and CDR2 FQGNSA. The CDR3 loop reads CASSSVGGGGYEQYF. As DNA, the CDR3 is TGTGCCAGCAGCTCAGTCGGCGGCGGGGGCTACGAGCAGTACTTC.

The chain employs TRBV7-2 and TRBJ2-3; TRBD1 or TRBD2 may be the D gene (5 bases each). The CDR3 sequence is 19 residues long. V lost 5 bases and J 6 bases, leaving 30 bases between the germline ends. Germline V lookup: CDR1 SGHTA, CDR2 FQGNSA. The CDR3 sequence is CASSPFPGRRERDFDTQYF. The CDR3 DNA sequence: TGTGCCAGCAGCCCATTCCCGGGACGAAGGGAGAGGGATTTTGATACGCAGTATTTT.

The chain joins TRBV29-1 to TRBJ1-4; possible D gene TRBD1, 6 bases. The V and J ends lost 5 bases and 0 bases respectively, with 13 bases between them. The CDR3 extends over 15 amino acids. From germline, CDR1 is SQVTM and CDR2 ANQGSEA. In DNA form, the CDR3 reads TGCAGCGTTACGCAGGGGCCTGCAACTAATGAAAAACTGTTTTTT. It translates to CSVTQGPATNEKLFF.

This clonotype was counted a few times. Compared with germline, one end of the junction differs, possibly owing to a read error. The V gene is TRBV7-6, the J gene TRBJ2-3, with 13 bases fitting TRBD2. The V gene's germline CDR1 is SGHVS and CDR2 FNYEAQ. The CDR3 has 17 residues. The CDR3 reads CASSAGTSGASTDTQYF. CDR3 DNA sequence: TGTGCCAGCAGCGCGGGGACTAGCGGGGCTAGCACGGATACGCAGTATTTT.

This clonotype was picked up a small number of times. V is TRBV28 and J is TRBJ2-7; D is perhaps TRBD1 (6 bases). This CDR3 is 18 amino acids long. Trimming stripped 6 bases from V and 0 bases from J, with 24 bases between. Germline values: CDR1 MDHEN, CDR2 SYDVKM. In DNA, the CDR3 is TGTGCCAGCAGCCCTCTGGACAGTCCTAAACCCTTCTCCTACGAGCAGTACTTC. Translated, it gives CASSPLDSPKPFSYEQYF.

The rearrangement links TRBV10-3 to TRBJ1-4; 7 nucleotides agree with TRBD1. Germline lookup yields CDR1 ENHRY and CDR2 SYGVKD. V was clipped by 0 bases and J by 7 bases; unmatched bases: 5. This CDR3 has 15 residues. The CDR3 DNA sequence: TGTGCCATCAGTGAGTCGTCGACAGGGACTGAAAAACTGTTTTTT. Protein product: CAISESSTGTEKLFF.

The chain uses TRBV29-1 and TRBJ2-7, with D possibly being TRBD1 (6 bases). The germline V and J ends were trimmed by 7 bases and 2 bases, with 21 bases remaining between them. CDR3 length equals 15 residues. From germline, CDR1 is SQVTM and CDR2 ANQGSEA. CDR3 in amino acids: CSAMGADRSPYEQYF. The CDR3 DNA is TGCAGCGCGATGGGGGCCGACAGGTCACCCTACGAGCAGTACTTC.

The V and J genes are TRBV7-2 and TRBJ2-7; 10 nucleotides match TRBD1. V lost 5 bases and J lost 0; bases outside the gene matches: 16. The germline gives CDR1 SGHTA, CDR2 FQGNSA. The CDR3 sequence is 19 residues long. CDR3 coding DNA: TGTGCCAGCAGCGCGTACCGGGACAGGGGCCCCCTTAGCTCCTACGAGCAGTACTTC. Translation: CASSAYRDRGPLSSYEQYF.

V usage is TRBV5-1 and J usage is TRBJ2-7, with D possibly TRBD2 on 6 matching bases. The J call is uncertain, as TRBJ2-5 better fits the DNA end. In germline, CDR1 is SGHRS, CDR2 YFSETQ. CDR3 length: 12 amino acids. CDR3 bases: TGCGCCAGCAGAGGGGAGGAAGAGACCCAGTACTTC. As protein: CASRGEEETQYF.

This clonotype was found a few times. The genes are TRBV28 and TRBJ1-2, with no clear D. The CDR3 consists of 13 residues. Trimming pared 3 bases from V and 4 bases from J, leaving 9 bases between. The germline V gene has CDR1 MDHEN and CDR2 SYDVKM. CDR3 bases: TGTGCCAGCAGTTTCGAGGTTGGCTATGGCTACACCTTC. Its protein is CASSFEVGYGYTF.

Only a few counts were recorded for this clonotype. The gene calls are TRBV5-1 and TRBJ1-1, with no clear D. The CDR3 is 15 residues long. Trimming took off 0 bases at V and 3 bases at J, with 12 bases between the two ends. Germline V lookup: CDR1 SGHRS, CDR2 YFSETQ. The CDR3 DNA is TGCGCCAGCAGCTTGGTTATTCACGTGGACACTGAAGCTTTCTTT. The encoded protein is CASSLVIHVDTEAFF.

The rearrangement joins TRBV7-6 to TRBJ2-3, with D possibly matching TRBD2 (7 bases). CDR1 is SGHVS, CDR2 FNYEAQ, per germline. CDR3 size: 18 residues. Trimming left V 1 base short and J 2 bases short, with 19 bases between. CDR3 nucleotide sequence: TGTGCCAGCAGCTTAGGCTCGGGGGCGGGGGAGTTCACAGATACGCAGTATTTT. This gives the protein CASSLGSGAGEFTDTQYF.

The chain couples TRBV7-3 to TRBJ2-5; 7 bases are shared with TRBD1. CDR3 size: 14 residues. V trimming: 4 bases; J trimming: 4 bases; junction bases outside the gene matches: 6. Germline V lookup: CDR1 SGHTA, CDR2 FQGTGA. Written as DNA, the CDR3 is TGTGCCAGCAGCTCCACAGGGGAAGGAGAGACCCAGTACTTC. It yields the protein CASSSTGEGETQYF.

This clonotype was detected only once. CDR3 DNA: TGTGCCACCAGCAGAGAAGGGACCCAGGGGGGGACAGATACGCAGTATTTT. Protein: CATSREGTQGGTDTQYF. The chain carries TRBV15 and TRBJ2-3; D might be TRBD1 or TRBD2, each matching 7 bases. This CDR3 is built from 17 residues. CDR1 is LNHNV, CDR2 YYDKDF, per germline (reference sequence). Trimming took off 0 bases at V and 3 bases at J, with 16 bases between the two ends. Filled out from reference TRBV15 and TRBJ2-3, the complete variable domain reads DAMVIQNPRYQVTQFGKPVTLSCSQTLNHNVMYWYQQKSSQAPKLLFHYYDKDFNNEADTPDNFQSRRPNTSFCFLDIRSPGLGDTAMYLCATSREGTQGGTDTQYFGPGTRLTVL.